The present entry profiles one TCR beta chain with its context. Its matching antigen is unknown. Method: immunoSEQ multiplex PCR; TCRdb's copy keeps in-frame clones and lacks some. The data contain under 150,000 clones, roughly nine tenths of them singletons. Per germline, CDR1 SQVTM and CDR2 ANQGSEA. This CDR3 contains 14 residues. V lost 5 bases, J lost 1 base, and 3 bases stayed unmatched. This sample is drawn from a study of T cell responses to AZD1222 COVID-19 vaccine. Study-level background: The study pooled second doses at about 4 or about 12 weeks.

Study outcomes and limitations: Only a handful of AZD1222 recipients, six or seven in all, had baseline seropositivity. Donors were chiefly white British, with a greater number of females, and clonal diversity was perhaps underestimated. Only after the peak T cell response were repertoires sampled.

The material was peripheral blood, obtained on day 0 of AZD1222 vaccination. The V gene is TRBV29-1, the J gene TRBJ2-3, with 10 bases matching TRBD1. This receptor was taken from an adult in good health. CDR3 protein: CSVSDRGRTDTQYF. CDR3 nucleotide sequence: TGCAGCGTTTCTGACAGGGGGCGCACAGATACGCAGTATTTT.